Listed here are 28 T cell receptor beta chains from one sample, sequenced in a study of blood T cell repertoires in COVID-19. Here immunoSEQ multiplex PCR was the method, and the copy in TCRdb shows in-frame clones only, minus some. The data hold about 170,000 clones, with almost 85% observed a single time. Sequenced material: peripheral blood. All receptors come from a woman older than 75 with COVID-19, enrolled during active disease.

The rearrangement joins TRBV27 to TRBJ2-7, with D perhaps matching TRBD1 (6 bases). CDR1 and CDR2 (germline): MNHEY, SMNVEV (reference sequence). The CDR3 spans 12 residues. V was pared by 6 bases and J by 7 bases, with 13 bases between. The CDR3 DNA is TGTGCCAGCAGAACAGGGCCCGGGGAGCAGTACTTC. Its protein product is CASRTGPGEQYF.

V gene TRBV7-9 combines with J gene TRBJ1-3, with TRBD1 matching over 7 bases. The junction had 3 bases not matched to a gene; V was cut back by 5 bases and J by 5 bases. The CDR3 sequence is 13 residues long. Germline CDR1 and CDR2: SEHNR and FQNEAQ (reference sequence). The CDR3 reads CASSTGDRNTIYF. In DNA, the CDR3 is TGTGCCAGCAGCACAGGGGACAGAAACACCATATATTTT.

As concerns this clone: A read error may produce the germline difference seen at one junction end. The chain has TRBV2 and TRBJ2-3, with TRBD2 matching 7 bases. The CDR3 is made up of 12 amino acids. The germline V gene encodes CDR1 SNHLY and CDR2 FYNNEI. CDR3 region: CASSPGGPVGGF. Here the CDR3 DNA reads TGTGCCAGCAGTCCGGGGGGTCCCGTAGGTGGTTTT.

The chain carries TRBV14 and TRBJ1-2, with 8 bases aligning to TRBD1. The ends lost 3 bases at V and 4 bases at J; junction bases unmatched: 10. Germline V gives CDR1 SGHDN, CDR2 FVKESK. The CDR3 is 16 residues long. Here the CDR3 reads CASSQGFIGQGYGYTF. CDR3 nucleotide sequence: TGTGCCAGCAGCCAGGGGTTCATCGGACAGGGCTATGGCTACACCTTC.

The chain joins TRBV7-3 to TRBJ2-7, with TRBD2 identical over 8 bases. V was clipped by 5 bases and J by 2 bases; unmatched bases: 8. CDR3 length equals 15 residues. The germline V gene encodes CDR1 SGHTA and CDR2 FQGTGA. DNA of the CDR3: TGTGCCAGCAGCCCCTCGGCTAGCGGGCCCTACGAGCAGTACTTC. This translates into CASSPSASGPYEQYF.

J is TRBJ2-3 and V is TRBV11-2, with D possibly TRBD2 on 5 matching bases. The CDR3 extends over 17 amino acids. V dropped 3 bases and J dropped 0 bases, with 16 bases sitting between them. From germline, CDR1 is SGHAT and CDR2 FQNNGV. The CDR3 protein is CASSFPVGRASTDTQYF. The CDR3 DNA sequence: TGTGCCAGCAGCTTTCCGGTGGGGAGAGCTAGCACAGATACGCAGTATTTT.

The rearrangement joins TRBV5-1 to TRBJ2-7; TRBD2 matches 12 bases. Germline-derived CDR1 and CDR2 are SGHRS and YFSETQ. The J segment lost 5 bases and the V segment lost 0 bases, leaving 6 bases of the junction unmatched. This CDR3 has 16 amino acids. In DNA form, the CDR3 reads TGCGCCAGCAGCTTGGGACTAGCGGGAGCTAAGGACGAGCAGTACTTC. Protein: CASSLGLAGAKDEQYF.

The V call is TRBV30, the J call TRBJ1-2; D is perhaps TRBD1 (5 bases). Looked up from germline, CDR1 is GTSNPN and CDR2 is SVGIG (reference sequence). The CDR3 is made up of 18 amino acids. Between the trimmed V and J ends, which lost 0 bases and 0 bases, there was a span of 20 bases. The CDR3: CAWSVWPAAGPPNYGYTF. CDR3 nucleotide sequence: TGTGCCTGGAGTGTATGGCCCGCGGCAGGGCCCCCTAACTATGGCTACACCTTC.

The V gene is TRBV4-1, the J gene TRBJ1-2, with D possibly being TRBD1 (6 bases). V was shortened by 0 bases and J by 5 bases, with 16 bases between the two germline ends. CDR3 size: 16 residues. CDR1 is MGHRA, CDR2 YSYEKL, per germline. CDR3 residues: CASSQEGFDQGYGYTF. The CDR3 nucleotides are TGCGCCAGCAGCCAAGAGGGGTTCGACCAGGGGTATGGCTACACCTTC.

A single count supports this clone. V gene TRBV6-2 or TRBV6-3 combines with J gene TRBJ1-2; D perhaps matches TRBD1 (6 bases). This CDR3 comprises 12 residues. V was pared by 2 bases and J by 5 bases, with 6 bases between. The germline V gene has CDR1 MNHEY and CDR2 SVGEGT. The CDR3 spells CASSYGQYGYTF. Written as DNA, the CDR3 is TGTGCCAGCAGTTACGGACAGTATGGCTACACCTTC.

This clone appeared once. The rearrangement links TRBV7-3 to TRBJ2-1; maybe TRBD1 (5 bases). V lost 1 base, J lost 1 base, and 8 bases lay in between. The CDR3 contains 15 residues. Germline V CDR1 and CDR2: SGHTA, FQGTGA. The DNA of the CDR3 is TGTGCCAGCAGCTTAAGTCCAGGGTCCTACAATGAGCAGTTCTTC. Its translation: CASSLSPGSYNEQFF.

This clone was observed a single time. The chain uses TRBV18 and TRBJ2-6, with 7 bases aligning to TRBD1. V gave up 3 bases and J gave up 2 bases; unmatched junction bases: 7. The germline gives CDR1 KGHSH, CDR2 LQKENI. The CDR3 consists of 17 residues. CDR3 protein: CASSPIVQGTGANVLTF. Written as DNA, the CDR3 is TGTGCCAGCTCACCCATCGTACAGGGGACTGGGGCCAACGTCCTGACTTTC.

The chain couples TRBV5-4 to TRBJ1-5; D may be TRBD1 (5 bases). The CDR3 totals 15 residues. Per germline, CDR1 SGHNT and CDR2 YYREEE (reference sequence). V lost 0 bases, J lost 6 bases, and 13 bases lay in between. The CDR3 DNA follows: TGTGCCAGCAGCTTGGGTCCAGGGCTGCGTCAGCCCCAGCATTTT. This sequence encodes CASSLGPGLRQPQHF.

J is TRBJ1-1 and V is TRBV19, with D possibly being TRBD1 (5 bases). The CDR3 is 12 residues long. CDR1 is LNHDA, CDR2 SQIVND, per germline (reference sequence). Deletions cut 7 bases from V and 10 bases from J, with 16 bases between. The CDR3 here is CASKIFGGGAFF. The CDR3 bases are TGTGCCAGTAAAATCTTCGGGGGGGGAGCTTTCTTT.

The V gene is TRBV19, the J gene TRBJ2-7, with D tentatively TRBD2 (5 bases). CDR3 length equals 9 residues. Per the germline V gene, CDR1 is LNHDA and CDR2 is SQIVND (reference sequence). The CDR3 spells CGGPYEQYF. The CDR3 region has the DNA TGTGGAGGGCCTTACGAGCAGTACTTC. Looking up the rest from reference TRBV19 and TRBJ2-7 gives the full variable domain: DGGITQSPKYLFRKEGQNVTLSCEQNLNHDAMYWYRQDPGQGLRLIYYSQIVNDFQKGDIAEGYSVSREKKESFPLTVTSAQKNPTAFYLCGGPYEQYFGPGTRLTVT.

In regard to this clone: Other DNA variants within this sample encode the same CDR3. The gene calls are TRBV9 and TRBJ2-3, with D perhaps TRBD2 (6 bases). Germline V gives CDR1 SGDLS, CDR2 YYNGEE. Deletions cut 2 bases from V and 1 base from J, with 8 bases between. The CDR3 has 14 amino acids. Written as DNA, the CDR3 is TGTGCCAGCAGCGTGGCTAGCGGCACAGATACGCAGTATTTT. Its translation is CASSVASGTDTQYF.

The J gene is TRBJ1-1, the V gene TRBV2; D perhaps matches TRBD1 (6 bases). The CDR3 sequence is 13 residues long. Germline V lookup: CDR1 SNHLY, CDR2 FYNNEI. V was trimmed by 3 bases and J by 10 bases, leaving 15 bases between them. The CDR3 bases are TGTGCCAGCAGTGATGCGCCGCGAGGGGGAGCTTTCTTT. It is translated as CASSDAPRGGAFF. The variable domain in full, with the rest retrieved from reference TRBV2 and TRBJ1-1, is EPEVTQTPSHQVTQMGQEVILRCVPISNHLYFYWYRQILGQKVEFLVSFYNNEISEKSEIFDDQFSVERPDGSNFTLKIRSTKLEDSAMYFCASSDAPRGGAFFGQGTRLTVV.

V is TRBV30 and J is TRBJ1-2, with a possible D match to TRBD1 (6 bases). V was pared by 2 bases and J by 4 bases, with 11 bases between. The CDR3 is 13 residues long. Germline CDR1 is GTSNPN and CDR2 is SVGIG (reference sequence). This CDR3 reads CAWSPEDSYGYTF. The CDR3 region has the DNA TGTGCCTGGAGTCCCGAGGACAGCTATGGCTACACCTTC.

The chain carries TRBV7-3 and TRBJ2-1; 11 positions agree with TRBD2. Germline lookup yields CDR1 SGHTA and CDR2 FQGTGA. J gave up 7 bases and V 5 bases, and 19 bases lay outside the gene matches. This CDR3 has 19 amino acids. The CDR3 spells CASSPRPLSSGGLKNEQFF. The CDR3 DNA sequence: TGTGCCAGCAGCCCCCGACCTCTTTCTAGCGGGGGGTTGAAGAATGAGCAGTTCTTC.

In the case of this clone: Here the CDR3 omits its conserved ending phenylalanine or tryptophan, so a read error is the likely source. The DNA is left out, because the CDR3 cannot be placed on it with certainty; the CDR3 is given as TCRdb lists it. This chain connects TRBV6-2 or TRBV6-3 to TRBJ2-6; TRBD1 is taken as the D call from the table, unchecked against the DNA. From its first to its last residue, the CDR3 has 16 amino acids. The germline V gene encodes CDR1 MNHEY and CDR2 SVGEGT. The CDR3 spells CASSTVDRHLALGPTS.

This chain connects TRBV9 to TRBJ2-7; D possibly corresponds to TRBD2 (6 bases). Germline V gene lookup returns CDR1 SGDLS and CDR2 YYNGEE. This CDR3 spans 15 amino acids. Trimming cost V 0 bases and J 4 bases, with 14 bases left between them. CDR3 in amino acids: CASSVGAGFRYEQYF. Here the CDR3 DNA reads TGTGCCAGCAGCGTAGGTGCGGGATTTAGGTACGAGCAGTACTTC.

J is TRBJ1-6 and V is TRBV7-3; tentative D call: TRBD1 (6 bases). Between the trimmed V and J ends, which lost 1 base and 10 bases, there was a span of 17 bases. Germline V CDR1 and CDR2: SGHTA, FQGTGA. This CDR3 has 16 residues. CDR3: CASSLIAGGVGSPLHF. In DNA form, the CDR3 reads TGTGCCAGCAGCTTAATCGCTGGGGGCGTAGGATCACCCCTCCACTTT.

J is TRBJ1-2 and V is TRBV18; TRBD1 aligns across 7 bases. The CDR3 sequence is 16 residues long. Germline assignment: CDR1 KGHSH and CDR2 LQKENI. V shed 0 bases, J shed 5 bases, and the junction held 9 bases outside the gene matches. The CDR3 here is CASSPPSQGHSYGYTF. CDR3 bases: TGTGCCAGCTCACCACCATCACAGGGGCATTCATATGGCTACACCTTC.

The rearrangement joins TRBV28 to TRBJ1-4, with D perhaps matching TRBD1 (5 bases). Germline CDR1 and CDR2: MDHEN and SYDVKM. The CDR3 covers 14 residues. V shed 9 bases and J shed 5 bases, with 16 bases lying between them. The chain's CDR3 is CASRQSDGNEKLFF. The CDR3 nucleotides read TGTGCCAGTAGACAGTCGGACGGAAATGAAAAACTGTTTTTT.

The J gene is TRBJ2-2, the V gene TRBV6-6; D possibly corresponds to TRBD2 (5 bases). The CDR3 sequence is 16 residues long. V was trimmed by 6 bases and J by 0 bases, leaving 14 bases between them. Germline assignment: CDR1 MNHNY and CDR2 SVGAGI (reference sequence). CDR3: CASRSPRASNTGELFF. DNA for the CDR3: TGTGCCAGCAGGTCCCCGAGGGCGTCGAACACCGGGGAGCTGTTTTTT.

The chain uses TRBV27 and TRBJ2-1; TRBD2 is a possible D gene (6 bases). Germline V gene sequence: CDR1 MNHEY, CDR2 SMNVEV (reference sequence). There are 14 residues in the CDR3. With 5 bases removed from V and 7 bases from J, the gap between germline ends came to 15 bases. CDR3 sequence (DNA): TGTGCCAGCAGTCATTTGAATGGGGGGAATGAGCAGTTCTTC. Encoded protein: CASSHLNGGNEQFF.

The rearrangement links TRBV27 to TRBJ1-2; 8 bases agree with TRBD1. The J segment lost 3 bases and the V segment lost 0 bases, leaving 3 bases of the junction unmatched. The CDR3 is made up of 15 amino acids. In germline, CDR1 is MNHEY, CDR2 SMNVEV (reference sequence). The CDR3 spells CASSLSLQGDYGYTF. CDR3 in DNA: TGTGCCAGCAGTTTATCGTTACAGGGGGACTATGGCTACACCTTC.

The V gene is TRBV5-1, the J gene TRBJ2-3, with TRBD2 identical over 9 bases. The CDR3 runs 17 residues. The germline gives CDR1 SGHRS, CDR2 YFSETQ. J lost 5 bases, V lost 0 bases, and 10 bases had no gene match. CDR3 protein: CASSLGYAGGPGDTQYF. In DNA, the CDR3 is TGCGCCAGCAGCTTGGGATACGCGGGAGGGCCGGGAGATACGCAGTATTTT.